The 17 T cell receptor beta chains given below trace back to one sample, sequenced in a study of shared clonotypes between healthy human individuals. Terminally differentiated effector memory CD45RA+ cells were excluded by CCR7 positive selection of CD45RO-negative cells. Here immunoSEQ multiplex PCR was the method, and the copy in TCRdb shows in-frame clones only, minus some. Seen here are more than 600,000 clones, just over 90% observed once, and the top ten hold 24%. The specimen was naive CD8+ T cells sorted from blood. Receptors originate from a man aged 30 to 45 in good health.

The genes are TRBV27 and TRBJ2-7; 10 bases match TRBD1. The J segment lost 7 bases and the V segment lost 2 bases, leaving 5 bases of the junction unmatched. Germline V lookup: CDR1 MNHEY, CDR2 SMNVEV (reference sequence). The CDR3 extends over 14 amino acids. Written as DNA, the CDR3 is TGTGCCAGCAGTTTACGACAGGGGGCCTGGGAGCAGTACTTC. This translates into CASSLRQGAWEQYF.

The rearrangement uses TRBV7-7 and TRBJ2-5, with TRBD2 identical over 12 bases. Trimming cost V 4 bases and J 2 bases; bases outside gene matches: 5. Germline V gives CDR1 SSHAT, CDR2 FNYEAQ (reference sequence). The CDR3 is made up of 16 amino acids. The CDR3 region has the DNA TGTGCCAGCAGCTCGCTAGCGGGAGGGTTTCAAGAGACCCAGTACTTC. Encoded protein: CASSSLAGGFQETQYF.

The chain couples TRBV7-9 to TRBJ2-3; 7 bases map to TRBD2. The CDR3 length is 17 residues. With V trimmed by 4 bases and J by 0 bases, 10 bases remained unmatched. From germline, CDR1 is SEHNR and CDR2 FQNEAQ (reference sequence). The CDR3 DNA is TGTGCCAGCAGCTCACAACTAGCGTTAGCTAGCACAGATACGCAGTATTTT. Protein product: CASSSQLALASTDTQYF. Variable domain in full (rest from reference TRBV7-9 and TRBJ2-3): DTGVSQNPRHKITKRGQNVTFRCDPISEHNRLYWYRQTLGQGPEFLTYFQNEAQLEKSRLLSDRFSAERPKGSFSTLEIQRTEQGDSAMYLCASSSQLALASTDTQYFGPGTRLTVL.

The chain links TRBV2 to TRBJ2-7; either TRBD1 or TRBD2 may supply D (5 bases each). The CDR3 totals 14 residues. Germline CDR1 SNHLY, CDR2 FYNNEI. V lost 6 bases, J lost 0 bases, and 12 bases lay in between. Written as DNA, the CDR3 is TGTGCCAGCAGAGGACGGGACGCCTCCTACGAGCAGTACTTC. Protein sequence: CASRGRDASYEQYF.

The chain's CDR3 is CASSSANIQYF. Here the CDR3 DNA reads TGTGCCAGCAGCTCTGCGAACATTCAGTACTTC. This chain joins TRBV11-2 and TRBJ2-4; no firm D call. CDR1 is SGHAT, CDR2 FQNNGV, per germline. The CDR3 sequence is 11 residues long. Trimming took 4 bases from V and 7 from J, leaving 5 bases between them.

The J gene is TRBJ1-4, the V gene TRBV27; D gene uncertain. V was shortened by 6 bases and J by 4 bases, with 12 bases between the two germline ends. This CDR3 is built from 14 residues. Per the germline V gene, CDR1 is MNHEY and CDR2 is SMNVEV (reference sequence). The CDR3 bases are TGTGCCAGCAGGAGGGAGGGCGGTAATGAAAAACTGTTTTTT. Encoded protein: CASRREGGNEKLFF.

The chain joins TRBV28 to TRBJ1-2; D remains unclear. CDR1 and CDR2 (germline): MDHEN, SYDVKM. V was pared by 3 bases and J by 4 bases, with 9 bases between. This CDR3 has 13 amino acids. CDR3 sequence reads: CASSFFGLYGYTF. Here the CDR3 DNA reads TGTGCCAGCAGTTTCTTCGGGCTCTATGGCTACACCTTC.

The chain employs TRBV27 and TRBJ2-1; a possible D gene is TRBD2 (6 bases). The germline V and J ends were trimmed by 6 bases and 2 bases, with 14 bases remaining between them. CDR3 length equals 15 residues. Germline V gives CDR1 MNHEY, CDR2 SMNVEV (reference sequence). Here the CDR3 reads CASRAGLATYNEQFF. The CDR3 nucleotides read TGTGCCAGCAGGGCGGGACTGGCCACCTACAATGAGCAGTTCTTC.

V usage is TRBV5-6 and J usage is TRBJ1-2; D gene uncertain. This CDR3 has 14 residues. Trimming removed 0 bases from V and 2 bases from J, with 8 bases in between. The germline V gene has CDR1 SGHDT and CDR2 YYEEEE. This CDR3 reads CASSLGAMNYGYTF. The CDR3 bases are TGTGCCAGCAGCTTGGGGGCGATGAACTATGGCTACACCTTC.

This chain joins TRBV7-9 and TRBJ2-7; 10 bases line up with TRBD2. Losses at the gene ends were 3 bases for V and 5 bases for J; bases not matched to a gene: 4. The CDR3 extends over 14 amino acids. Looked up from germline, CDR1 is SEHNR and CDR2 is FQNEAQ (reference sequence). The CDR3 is CASSFLAGAHEQYF. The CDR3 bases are TGTGCCAGCAGCTTTCTAGCGGGAGCCCACGAGCAGTACTTC.

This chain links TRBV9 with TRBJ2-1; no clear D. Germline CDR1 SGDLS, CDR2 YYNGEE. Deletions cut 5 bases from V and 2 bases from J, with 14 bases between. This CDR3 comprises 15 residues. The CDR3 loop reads CASSERLGTYNEQFF. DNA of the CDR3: TGTGCCAGCAGTGAACGACTTGGCACCTACAATGAGCAGTTCTTC.

The CDR3 here is CASSLYRLGDRSTDTQYF. The CDR3, as DNA: TGTGCCAGCAGCTTATATCGCTTGGGAGACAGAAGCACAGATACGCAGTATTTT. The V gene is TRBV11-2, the J gene TRBJ2-3, with D tentatively TRBD1 or TRBD2 (5 bases each). Trimming left V 2 bases short and J 0 bases short, with 18 bases between. Germline V lookup: CDR1 SGHAT, CDR2 FQNNGV. This CDR3 comprises 18 residues.

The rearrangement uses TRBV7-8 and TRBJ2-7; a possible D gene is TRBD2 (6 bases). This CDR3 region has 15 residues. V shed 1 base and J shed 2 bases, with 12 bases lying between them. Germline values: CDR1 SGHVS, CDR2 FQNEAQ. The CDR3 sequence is CASSLDPGVAYEQYF. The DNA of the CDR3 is TGTGCCAGCAGCTTAGATCCGGGAGTGGCCTACGAGCAGTACTTC.

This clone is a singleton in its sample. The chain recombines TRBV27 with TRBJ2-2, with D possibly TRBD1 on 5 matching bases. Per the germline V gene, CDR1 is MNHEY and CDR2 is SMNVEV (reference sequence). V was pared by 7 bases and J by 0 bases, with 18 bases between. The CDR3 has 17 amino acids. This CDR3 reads CASTQGEGEANTGELFF. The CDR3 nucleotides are TGTGCCAGCACTCAAGGGGAAGGAGAAGCGAACACCGGGGAGCTGTTTTTT.

The CDR3 spells CASPPGGPNEKLFF. The CDR3 coding sequence is TGTGCCAGCCCTCCTGGGGGGCCAAATGAAAAACTGTTTTTT. V usage is TRBV27 and J usage is TRBJ1-4; D might be TRBD1 (6 bases). Germline CDR1 MNHEY, CDR2 SMNVEV (reference sequence). The V end was cut by 8 bases, the J end by 5 bases, with 15 bases between. The CDR3 totals 14 residues.

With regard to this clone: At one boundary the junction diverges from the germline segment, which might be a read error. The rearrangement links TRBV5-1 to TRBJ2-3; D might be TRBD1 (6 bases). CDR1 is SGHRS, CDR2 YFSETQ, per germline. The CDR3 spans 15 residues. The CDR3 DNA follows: TGCGCCAGCACCTTGGGACAAAAGAACACAGATACGCAGTATTTT. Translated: CASTLGQKNTDTQYF.

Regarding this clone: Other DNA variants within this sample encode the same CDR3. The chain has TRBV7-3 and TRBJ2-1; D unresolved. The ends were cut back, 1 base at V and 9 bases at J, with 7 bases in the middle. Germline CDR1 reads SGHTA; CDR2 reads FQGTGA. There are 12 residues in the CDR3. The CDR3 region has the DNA TGTGCCAGCAGCTTAAGTGGCACTGAGCAGTTCTTC. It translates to CASSLSGTEQFF. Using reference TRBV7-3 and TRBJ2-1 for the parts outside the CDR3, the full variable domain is GAGVSQTPSNKVTEKGKYVELRCDPISGHTALYWYRQSLGQGPEFLIYFQGTGAADDSGLPNDRFFAVRPEGSVSTLKIQRTERGDSAVYLCASSLSGTEQFFGPGTRLTVL.